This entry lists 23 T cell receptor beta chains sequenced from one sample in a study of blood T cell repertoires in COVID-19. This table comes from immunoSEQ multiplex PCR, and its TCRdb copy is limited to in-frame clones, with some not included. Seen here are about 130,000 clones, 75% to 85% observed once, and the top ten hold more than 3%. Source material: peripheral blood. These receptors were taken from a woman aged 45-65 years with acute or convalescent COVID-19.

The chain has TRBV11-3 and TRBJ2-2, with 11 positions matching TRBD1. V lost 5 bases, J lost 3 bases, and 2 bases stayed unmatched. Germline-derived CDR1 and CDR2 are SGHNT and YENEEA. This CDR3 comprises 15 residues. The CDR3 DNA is TGTGCCAGCAGCCCGGGACAGGGGGACACCGGGGAGCTGTTTTTT. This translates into CASSPGQGDTGELFF.

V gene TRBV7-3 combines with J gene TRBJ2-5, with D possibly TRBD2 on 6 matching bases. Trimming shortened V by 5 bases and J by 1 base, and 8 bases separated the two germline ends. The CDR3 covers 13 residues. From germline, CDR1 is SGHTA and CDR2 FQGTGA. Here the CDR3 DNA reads TGTGCCAGCAGCCCGGGACTCCAAGAGACCCAGTACTTC. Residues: CASSPGLQETQYF.

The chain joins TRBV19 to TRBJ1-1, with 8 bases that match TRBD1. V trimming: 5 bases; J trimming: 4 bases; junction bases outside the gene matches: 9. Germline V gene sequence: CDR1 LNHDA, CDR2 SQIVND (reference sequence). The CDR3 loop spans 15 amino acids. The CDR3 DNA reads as TGTGCCAGTAGTTCTCGGACAGGGAAAATCACTGAAGCTTTCTTT. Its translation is CASSSRTGKITEAFF.

The CDR3 region is CASSGDRSKQYF. DNA for the CDR3: TGTGCCAGCAGCGGTGACAGGAGCAAGCAGTATTTT. The V and J genes are TRBV5-5 and TRBJ2-3; D possibly corresponds to TRBD1 (6 bases). V was clipped by 4 bases and J by 11 bases, with 14 bases between them. CDR3 length equals 12 residues. Germline loops: CDR1 SGHKS, CDR2 YYEKEE (reference sequence).

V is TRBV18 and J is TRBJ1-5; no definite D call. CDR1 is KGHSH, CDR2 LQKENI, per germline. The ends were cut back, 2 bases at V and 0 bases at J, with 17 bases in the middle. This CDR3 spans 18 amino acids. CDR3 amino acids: CASSPSWRYGDSNQPQHF. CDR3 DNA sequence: TGTGCCAGCTCACCATCATGGAGATACGGGGATAGCAATCAGCCCCAGCATTTT.

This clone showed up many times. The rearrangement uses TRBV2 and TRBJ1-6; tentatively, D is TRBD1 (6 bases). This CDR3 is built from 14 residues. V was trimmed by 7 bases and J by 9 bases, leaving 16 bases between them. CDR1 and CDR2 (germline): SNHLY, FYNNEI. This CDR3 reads CASNPGGPTSPLHF. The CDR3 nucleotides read TGTGCCAGCAACCCCGGGGGGCCCACTTCACCCCTCCACTTT.

The CDR3 region is CASTGQANTEAFF. CDR3 sequence (DNA): TGTGCCAGTACGGGACAGGCGAACACTGAAGCTTTCTTT. The chain carries TRBV10-3 and TRBJ1-1; 8 bases line up with TRBD1. CDR3 length: 13 amino acids. Germline CDR1 reads ENHRY; CDR2 reads SYGVKD. J gave up 1 base and V 10 bases, and 5 bases lay outside the gene matches.

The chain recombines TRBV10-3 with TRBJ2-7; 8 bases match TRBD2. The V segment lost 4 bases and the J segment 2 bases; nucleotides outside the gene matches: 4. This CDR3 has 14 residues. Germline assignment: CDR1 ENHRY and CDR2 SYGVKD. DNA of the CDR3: TGTGCCATCAGTGCGCTAGCGGGCCCCTACGAGCAGTACTTC. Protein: CAISALAGPYEQYF.

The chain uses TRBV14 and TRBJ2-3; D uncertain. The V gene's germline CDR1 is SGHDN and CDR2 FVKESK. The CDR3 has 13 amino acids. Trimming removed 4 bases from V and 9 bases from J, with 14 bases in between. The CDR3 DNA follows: TGTGCCAGCAGCCTTGACCGCCTGAGGACGCAGTATTTT. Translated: CASSLDRLRTQYF. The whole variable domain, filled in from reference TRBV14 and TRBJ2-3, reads EAGVTQFPSHSVIEKGQTVTLRCDPISGHDNLYWYRRVMGKEIKFLLHFVKESKQDESGMPNNRFLAERTGGTYSTLKVQPAELEDSGVYFCASSLDRLRTQYFGPGTRLTVL.

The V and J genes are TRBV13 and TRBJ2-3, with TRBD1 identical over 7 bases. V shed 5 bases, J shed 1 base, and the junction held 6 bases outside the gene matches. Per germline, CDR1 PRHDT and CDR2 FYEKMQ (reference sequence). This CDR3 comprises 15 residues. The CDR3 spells CASSPQGGGTDTQYF. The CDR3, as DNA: TGTGCCAGCAGCCCTCAAGGGGGCGGCACAGATACGCAGTATTTT. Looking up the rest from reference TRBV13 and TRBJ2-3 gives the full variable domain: AAGVIQSPRHLIKEKRETATLKCYPIPRHDTVYWYQQGPGQDPQFLISFYEKMQSDKGSIPDRFSAQQFSDYHSELNMSSLELGDSALYFCASSPQGGGTDTQYFGPGTRLTVL.

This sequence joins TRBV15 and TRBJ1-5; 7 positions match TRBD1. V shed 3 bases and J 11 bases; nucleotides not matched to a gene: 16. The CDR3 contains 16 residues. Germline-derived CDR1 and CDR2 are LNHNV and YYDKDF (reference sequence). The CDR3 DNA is TGTGCCACCAGCAGTGGGGTGGGACAGTCGTTTGGGACCCAGCATTTT. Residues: CATSSGVGQSFGTQHF.

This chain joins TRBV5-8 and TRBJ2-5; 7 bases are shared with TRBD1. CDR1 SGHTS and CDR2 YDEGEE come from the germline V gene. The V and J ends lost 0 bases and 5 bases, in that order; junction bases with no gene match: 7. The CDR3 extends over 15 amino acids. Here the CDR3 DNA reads TGTGCCAGCAGCTTGGGACAGGGCCAGGAGGAGACCCAGTACTTC. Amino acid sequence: CASSLGQGQEETQYF.

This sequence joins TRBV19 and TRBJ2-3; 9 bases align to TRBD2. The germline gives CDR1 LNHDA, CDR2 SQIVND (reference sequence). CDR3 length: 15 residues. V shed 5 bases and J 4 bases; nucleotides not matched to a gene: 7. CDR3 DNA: TGTGCCAGTAGTCTCACGGGACTAGCCCCAGATACGCAGTATTTT. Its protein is CASSLTGLAPDTQYF.

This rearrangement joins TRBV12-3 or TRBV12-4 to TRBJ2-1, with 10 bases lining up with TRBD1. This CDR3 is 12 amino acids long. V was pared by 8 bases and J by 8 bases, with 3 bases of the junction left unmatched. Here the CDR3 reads CASGTGVHEQFF. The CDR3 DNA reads TGTGCCAGCGGGACAGGGGTCCATGAGCAGTTCTTC.

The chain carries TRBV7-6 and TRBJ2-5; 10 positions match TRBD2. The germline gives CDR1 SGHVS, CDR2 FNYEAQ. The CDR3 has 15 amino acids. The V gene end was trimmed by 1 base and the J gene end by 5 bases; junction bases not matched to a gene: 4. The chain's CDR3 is CASSLVAGGSETQYF. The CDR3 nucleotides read TGTGCCAGCAGCTTAGTAGCGGGGGGATCCGAGACCCAGTACTTC.

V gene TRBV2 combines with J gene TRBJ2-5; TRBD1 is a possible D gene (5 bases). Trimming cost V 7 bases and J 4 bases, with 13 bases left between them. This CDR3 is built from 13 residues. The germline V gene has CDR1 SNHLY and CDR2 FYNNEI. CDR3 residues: CASTRQTGETQYF. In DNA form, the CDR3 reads TGTGCCAGCACCCGACAGACTGGAGAGACCCAGTACTTC.

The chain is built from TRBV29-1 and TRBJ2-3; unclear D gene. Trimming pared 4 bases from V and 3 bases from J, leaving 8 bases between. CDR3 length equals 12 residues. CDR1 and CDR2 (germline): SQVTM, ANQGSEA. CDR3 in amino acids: CSVVGLTDTQYF. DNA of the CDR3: TGCAGCGTTGTGGGCCTTACAGATACGCAGTATTTT.

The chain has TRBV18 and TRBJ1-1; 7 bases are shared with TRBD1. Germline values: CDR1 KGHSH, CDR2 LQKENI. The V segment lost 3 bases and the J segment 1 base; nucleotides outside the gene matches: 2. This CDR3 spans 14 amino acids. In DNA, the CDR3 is TGTGCCAGCTCACCGAGACAGGGGAACACTGAAGCTTTCTTT. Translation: CASSPRQGNTEAFF.

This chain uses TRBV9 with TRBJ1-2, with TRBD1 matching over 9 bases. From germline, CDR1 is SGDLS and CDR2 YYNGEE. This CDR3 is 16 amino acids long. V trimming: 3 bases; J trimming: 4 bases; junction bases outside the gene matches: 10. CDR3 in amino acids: CASSAYGTGHSYGYTF. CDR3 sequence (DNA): TGTGCCAGCAGCGCATACGGGACAGGGCACTCCTATGGCTACACCTTC.

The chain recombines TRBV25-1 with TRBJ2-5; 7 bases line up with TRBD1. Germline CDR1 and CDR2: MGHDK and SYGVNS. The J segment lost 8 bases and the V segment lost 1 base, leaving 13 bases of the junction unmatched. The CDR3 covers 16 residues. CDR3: CASSELVGQQVGTQYF. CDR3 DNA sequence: TGTGCCAGCAGTGAATTAGTGGGACAGCAAGTTGGTACCCAGTACTTC.

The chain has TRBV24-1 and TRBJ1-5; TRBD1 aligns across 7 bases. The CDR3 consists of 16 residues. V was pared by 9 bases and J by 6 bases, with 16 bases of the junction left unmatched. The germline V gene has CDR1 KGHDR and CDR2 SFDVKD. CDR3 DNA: TGTGCCACCCTCTGGGCAGGGGGAGGTTTAGGTCAGCCCCAGCATTTT. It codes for CATLWAGGGLGQPQHF.

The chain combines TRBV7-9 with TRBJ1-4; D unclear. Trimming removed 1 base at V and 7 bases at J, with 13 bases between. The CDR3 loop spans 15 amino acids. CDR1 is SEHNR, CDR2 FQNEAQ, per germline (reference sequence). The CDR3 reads CASSLGLALAEKLFF. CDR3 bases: TGTGCCAGCAGCTTAGGGTTAGCATTAGCTGAAAAACTGTTTTTT. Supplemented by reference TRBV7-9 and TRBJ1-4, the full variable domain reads DTGVSQNPRHKITKRGQNVTFRCDPISEHNRLYWYRQTLGQGPEFLTYFQNEAQLEKSRLLSDRFSAERPKGSFSTLEIQRTEQGDSAMYLCASSLGLALAEKLFFGSGTQLSVL.

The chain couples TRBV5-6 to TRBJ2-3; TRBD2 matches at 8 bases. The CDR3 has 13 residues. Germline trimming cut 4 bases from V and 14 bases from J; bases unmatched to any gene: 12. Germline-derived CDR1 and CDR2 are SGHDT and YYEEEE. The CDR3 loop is CASSQAGLVSPYF. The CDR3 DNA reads TGTGCCAGCAGCCAAGCGGGACTAGTATCTCCGTATTTT.